This T cell receptor beta chain was profiled in a study of preoperative IRX-2 immunotherapy in early breast cancer. The length of the CDR3 is 18 residues. J gave up 1 base and V 0 bases, and 4 bases lay outside the gene matches. Germline V gene data show CDR1 as SGHRS and CDR2 as YFSETQ. Sequencing used immunoSEQ multiplex PCR; TCRdb keeps in-frame clones, though not all of them. The data hold more than 20,000 clones, with about 75% observed a single time. Treatment defined: preoperative locoregional IRX-2 cytokine immunotherapy. The TCR originated in a human donor with breast cancer. The sequencing used lymph node tissue, collected after IRX-2 immunotherapy. The chain recombines TRBV5-1 with TRBJ2-4; 13 bases align to TRBD2. CDR3: CASSLGTSGSRAKNIQYF. CDR3 DNA sequence: TGCGCCAGCAGCTTGGGGACTAGCGGGAGTCGGGCCAAAAACATTCAGTACTTC.